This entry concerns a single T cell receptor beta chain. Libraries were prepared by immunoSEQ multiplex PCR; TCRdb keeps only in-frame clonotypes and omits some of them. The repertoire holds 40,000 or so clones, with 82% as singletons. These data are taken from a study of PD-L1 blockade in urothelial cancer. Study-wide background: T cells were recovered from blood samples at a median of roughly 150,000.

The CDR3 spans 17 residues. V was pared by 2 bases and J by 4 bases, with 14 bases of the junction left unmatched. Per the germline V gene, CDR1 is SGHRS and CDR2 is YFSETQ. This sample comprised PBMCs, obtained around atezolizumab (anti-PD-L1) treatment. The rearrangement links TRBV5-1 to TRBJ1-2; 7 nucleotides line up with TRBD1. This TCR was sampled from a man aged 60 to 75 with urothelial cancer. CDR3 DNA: TGCGCCAGCAGCTTTAACCCGGACAGGAGGATCTCCTATGGCTACACCTTC. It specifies CASSFNPDRRISYGYTF.